What follows describes a single T cell receptor (beta chain). What it binds is not known. V shed 4 bases and J shed 4 bases, with 14 bases lying between them. Per the germline V gene, CDR1 is MNHEY and CDR2 is SVGAGI. CDR3 length equals 16 residues. The sample is drawn from a study of cytomegalovirus exposure and HLA in healthy donors. Study-wide results and limits: Specificity of three CMV-associated chains for CMV antigens was verified in vitro. The study recorded around 160 TCR beta chains that were cytomegalovirus-associated.

Sequencing was performed with immunoSEQ multiplex PCR; in TCRdb, only in-frame clones are kept and a portion is missing. The sample carries 97,000 or so clones, approximately 94% recorded once. The donors were members of the 120-subject validation cohort (separate from the roughly 680-subject first cohort). The sample taken for sequencing was PBMCs. The source is a woman aged 18-29 years in good health and CMV-seronegative. The J gene is TRBJ2-6, the V gene TRBV6-5, with D possibly being TRBD2 (5 bases). In nucleotides, the CDR3 is TGTGCCAGCAGTTTTCTCCGGGATAGCGGGGCCAACGTCCTGACTTTC. This translates into CASSFLRDSGANVLTF.